This T cell receptor (beta chain) was sequenced for a study of blood T cells in healthy people across ages. Turning to the study itself: Per two T cells, template switching captured roughly one barcoded beta molecule.

Every sample had a minimum of 6 million PBMCs isolated. Trimming removed 4 bases from V and 7 bases from J, with 14 bases in between. Germline V gene lookup returns CDR1 DFQATT and CDR2 SNEGSKA (reference sequence). CDR3 length: 13 amino acids. For the second PCR, which ran for about 6 to 11 cycles, a sample-barcoded 5' primer and a J-beta primer mix were used. TCRdb fed the 5' RACE reads into MiXCR, producing one record per CDR3 protein. Seen here are about 680,000 distinct CDR3 sequences, approximately 50% observed once, and the top ten hold 30% to 40%. This clonotype was counted at least ten times.

The receptor comes from a woman in her fifties or sixties in good health. Sequenced sample: blood. The chain joins TRBV20-1 to TRBJ2-1; D call uncertain. Here the CDR3 DNA reads TGCAGTGCTATAATAACGTTTGGAAATGAGCAGTTCTTC. It yields the protein CSAIITFGNEQFF.